The 7 T cell receptor beta chains listed next were all sequenced from one sample in a study of identifying expanded T cells in peripheral blood. Sequenced by immunoSEQ multiplex PCR; TCRdb stores in-frame clones only, minus some. The sample includes some 90,000 clones, around nine tenths of them seen just once. The sequencing sample was made of blood. All receptors derive from a person aged 18 to 75 in good health.

Here the CDR3 DNA reads TGTGCCAGCAGCTTAGACAGGACCTCTTATTACTATGGCTACACCTTC. Its protein is CASSLDRTSYYYGYTF. This chain joins TRBV11-2 and TRBJ1-2; D not certain. Germline-derived CDR1 and CDR2 are SGHAT and FQNNGV. The CDR3 is 16 residues long. V lost 0 bases and J lost 3, with 14 bases in between. Full variable domain (rest looked up from reference TRBV11-2 and TRBJ1-2): EAGVAQSPRYKIIEKRQSVAFWCNPISGHATLYWYQQILGQGPKLLIQFQNNGVVDDSQLPKDRFSAERLKGVDSTLKIQPAKLEDSAVYLCASSLDRTSYYYGYTFGSGTRLTVV.

The chain combines TRBV6-6 with TRBJ2-5; no clear D gene. There are 13 residues in the CDR3. From germline, CDR1 is MNHNY and CDR2 SVGAGI (reference sequence). Trimming removed 2 bases from V and 9 bases from J, with 13 bases in between. CDR3 sequence reads: CASSYVGHGAQYF. The CDR3 DNA reads as TGTGCCAGCAGTTACGTTGGTCACGGTGCCCAGTACTTC.

The rearrangement joins TRBV2 to TRBJ2-7, with TRBD2 matching 11 bases. In germline, CDR1 is SNHLY, CDR2 FYNNEI. The junction had 11 bases not matched to a gene; V was cut back by 8 bases and J by 5 bases. The CDR3 is made up of 15 amino acids. The CDR3: CASGYTSGGLDEQYF. CDR3 sequence (DNA): TGTGCCAGCGGTTATACTAGCGGGGGTCTCGACGAGCAGTACTTC.

This chain joins TRBV4-1 and TRBJ2-7; 10 nucleotides match TRBD1. V gave up 3 bases and J gave up 2 bases; unmatched junction bases: 7. The CDR3 totals 16 residues. Per germline, CDR1 MGHRA and CDR2 YSYEKL. CDR3 DNA: TGCGCCAGCAGCCATTTGGGACAGGGGAGTACCTACGAGCAGTACTTC. It specifies CASSHLGQGSTYEQYF.

The J gene is TRBJ1-5, the V gene TRBV9; 8 positions match TRBD1. Germline values: CDR1 SGDLS, CDR2 YYNGEE. V shed 4 bases and J 4 bases; nucleotides not matched to a gene: 7. The CDR3 covers 15 residues. The CDR3 DNA sequence: TGTGCCAGCAGCTCCGATGGACAGGGTAATCAGCCCCAGCATTTT. This gives the protein CASSSDGQGNQPQHF.

V and J are TRBV6-4 and TRBJ2-3; 10 nucleotides match TRBD2. With 5 bases clipped from V and 1 base from J, the junction kept 0 bases outside the gene matches. CDR1 and CDR2 from the germline V gene are MRHNA and SNTAGT. This CDR3 is 14 amino acids long. CDR3 loop: CASSTSGGTDTQYF. DNA for the CDR3: TGTGCCAGCAGTACTAGCGGGGGCACAGATACGCAGTATTTT.

The V call is TRBV19, the J call TRBJ2-7, with 7 bases matching TRBD1. The CDR3 contains 12 residues. Germline loops: CDR1 LNHDA, CDR2 SQIVND (reference sequence). Trimming cost V 6 bases and J 5 bases; bases outside gene matches: 4. The CDR3 is CASSPTGNEQYF. The CDR3 DNA is TGTGCCAGTAGCCCGACAGGGAACGAGCAGTACTTC.